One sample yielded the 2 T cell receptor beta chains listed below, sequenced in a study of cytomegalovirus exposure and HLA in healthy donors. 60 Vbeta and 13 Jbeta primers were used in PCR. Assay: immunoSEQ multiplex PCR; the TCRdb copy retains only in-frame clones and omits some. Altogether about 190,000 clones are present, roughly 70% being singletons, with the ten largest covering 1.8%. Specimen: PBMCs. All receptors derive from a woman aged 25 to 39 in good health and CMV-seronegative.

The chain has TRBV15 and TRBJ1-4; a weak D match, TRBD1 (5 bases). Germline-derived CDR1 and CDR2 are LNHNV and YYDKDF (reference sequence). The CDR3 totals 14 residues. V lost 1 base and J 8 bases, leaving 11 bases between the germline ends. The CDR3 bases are TGTGCCACCAGCAGAGGGGGGACTGACGAAAAACTGTTTTTT. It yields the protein CATSRGGTDEKLFF.

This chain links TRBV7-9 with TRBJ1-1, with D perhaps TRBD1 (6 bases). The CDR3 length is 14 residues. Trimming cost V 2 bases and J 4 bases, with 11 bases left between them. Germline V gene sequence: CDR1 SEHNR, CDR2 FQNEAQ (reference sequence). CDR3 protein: CASSLTGMGTEAFF. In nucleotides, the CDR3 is TGTGCCAGCAGCTTAACAGGGATGGGCACTGAAGCTTTCTTT. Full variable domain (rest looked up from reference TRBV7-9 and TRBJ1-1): DTGVSQNPRHKITKRGQNVTFRCDPISEHNRLYWYRQTLGQGPEFLTYFQNEAQLEKSRLLSDRFSAERPKGSFSTLEIQRTEQGDSAMYLCASSLTGMGTEAFFGQGTRLTVV.